The subject of this entry is one T cell receptor beta chain. No antigen is known for it. Ophthalmopathy cases showed moderate-to-severe activity, scoring CAS ≥3 and NOSPECS ≥4, with duration under 3 months. Ineligible for inclusion were patients with other autoimmune diseases, uncontrolled infections, pregnancy or lactation. The data originate from a study of Graves' ophthalmopathy and Graves' hyperthyroidism. Study-level findings and limits: With more than 60% sensitivity and about 78% specificity, the model predicted ophthalmopathy progression.

The germline CDR1 and CDR2 sequences are DFQATT and SNEGSKA (reference sequence). The CDR3 totals 11 residues. Trimming shortened V by 3 bases and J by 7 bases, and 9 bases separated the two germline ends. Amplified material comprised TCR beta CDR3 regions derived from RNA transcripts. The workflow started with a first-round RT-PCR run with HTBI primers and then moved on to a second-round multiplex PCR. TCRdb ran MiXCR on the multiplex PCR reads and lists one entry per CDR3 protein. The sample records about 740,000 distinct CDR3 sequences, 35% to 50% being singletons. The V and J genes are TRBV20-1 and TRBJ1-2; no clear D. This clonotype was sampled from an adult man with Graves' ophthalmopathy. Input material: peripheral blood. Here the CDR3 DNA reads TGCAGTGCTAGGGGAAAGGGTGGCTACACCTTC. Amino acids: CSARGKGGYTF.